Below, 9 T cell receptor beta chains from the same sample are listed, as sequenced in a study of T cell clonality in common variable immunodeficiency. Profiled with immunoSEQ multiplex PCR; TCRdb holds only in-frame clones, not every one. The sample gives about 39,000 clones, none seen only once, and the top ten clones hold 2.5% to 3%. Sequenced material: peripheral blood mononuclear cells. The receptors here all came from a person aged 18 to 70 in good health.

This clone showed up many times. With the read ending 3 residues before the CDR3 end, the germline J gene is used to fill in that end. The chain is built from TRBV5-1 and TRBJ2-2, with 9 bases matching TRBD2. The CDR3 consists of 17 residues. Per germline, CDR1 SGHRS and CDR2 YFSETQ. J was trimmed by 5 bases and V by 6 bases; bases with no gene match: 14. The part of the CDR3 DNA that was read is TGCGCCAGCACCACTCTAGGCGGGAGGGCCGGAACCGGGGAG. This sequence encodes CASTTLGGRAGTGE. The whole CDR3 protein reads CASTTLGGRAGTGELFF.

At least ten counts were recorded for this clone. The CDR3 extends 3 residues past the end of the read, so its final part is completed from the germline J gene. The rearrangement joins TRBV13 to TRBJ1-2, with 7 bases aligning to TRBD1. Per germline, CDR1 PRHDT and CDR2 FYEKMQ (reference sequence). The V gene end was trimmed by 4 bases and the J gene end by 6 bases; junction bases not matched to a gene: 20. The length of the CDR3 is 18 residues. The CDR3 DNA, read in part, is TGTGCCAGCAGCTCTTACTCAGACAGGGAGGTAGAGGGGCATGGC. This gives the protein CASSSYSDREVEGHG. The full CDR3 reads CASSSYSDREVEGHGYTF. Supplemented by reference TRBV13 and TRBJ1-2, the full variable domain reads AAGVIQSPRHLIKEKRETATLKCYPIPRHDTVYWYQQGPGQDPQFLISFYEKMQSDKGSIPDRFSAQQFSDYHSELNMSSLELGDSALYFCASSSYSDREVEGHGYTFGSGTRLTVV.

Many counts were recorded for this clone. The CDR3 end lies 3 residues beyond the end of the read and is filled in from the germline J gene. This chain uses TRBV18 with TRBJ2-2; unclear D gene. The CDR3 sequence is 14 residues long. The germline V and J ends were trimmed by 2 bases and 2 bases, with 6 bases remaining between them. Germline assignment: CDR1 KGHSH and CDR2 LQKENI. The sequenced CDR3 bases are TGTGCCAGCTCACCATATAGTAACACCGGGGAG. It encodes CASSPYSNTGE. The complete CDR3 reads CASSPYSNTGELFF.

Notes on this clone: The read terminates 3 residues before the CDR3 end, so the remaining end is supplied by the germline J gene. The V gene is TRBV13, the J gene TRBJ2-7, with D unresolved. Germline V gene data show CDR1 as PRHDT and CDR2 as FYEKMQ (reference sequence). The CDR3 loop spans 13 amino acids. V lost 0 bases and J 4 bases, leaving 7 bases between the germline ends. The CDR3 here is CASSLGRNYEQYF. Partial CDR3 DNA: TGTGCCAGCAGCTTAGGGCGAAATTACGAG.

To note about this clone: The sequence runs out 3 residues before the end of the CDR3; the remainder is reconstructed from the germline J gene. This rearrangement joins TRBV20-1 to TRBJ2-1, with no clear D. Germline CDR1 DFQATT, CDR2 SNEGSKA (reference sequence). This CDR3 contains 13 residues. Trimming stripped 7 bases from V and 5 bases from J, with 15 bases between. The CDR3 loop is CSVDRLGNNEQFF. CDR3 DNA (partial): TGCAGTGTTGATCGGCTAGGAAACAATGAG.

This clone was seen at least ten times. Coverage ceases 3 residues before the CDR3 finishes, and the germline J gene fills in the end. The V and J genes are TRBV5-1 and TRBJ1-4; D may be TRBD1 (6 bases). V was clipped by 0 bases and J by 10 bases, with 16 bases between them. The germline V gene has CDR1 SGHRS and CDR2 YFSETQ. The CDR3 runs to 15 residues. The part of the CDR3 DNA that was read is TGCGCCAGCAGCTTGGATTCGGGGGGCCAACGAAAA. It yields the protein CASSLDSGGQRK. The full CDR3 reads CASSLDSGGQRKLFF.

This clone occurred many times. The CDR3 sequence: CASSVDQGSYEQYF. The sequenced CDR3 bases are TGTGCCAGCAGCGTAGATCAGGGTTCCTACGAG. The chain carries TRBV9 and TRBJ2-7; D may be TRBD1 (5 bases). The read falls 3 residues short of the CDR3 end, and the missing part is taken from the germline J gene. This CDR3 is 14 amino acids long. Germline CDR1 reads SGDLS; CDR2 reads YYNGEE. V gave up 0 bases and J gave up 1 base, with 8 bases separating them.

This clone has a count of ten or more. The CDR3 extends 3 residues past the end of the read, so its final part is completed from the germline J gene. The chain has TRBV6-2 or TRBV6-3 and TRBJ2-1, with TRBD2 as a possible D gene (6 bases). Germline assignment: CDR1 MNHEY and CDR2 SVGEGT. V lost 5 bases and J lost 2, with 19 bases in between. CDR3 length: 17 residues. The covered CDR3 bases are TGTGCCAGCAGTACCATCTCCGGGACTCTAGCCTACAATGAG. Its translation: CASSTISGTLAYNE. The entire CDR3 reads CASSTISGTLAYNEQFF.

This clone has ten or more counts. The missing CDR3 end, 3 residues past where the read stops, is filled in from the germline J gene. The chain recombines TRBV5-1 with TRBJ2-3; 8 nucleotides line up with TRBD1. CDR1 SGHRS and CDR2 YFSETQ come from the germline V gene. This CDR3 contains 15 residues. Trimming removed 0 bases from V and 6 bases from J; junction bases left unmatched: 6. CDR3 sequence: CASSLELQGADTQYF. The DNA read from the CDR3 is TGCGCCAGCAGCTTGGAGCTTCAGGGGGCGGATACG.